The 10 T cell receptor beta chains listed next were all sequenced from one sample in a study of cytomegalovirus exposure and HLA in healthy donors. PCR used 60 Vbeta primers and 13 Jbeta primers. The method was immunoSEQ multiplex PCR; TCRdb's version includes in-frame clones alone and lacks a portion of them. This table holds around 150,000 clones, about 72% found once. Sequences were obtained from PBMCs. All receptors derive from a man aged 50 to 60 in good health and CMV-seropositive.

This rearrangement joins TRBV27 to TRBJ2-1; 7 bases fit TRBD2. CDR3 length: 17 residues. Germline CDR1 and CDR2: MNHEY and SMNVEV (reference sequence). V shed 5 bases and J 1 base; nucleotides not matched to a gene: 11. Here the CDR3 reads CASSHRWGGSSYNEQFF. The CDR3 region has the DNA TGTGCCAGCAGTCATCGGTGGGGGGGGTCATCCTACAATGAGCAGTTCTTC.

V gene TRBV19 combines with J gene TRBJ2-4; maybe TRBD1 (7 bases). CDR1 and CDR2 (germline): LNHDA, SQIVND (reference sequence). The CDR3 consists of 16 residues. V lost 5 bases to trimming and J lost 4 bases, with 18 bases between them. The CDR3 sequence is CASSYWRGLPKNIQYF. As DNA, the CDR3 is TGTGCCAGTAGTTATTGGAGGGGGCTACCGAAAAACATTCAGTACTTC.

This chain uses TRBV19 with TRBJ1-5; 9 bases line up with TRBD1. Per the germline V gene, CDR1 is LNHDA and CDR2 is SQIVND (reference sequence). V shed 8 bases and J 7 bases; nucleotides not matched to a gene: 15. The CDR3 runs 16 residues. The CDR3 nucleotides read TGTGCCAGTGAAGCAGGGTTGGGACAGGGCGGCCAGCCCCAGCATTTT. Translated: CASEAGLGQGGQPQHF. Together with reference TRBV19 and TRBJ1-5, the CDR3 gives the full variable domain: DGGITQSPKYLFRKEGQNVTLSCEQNLNHDAMYWYRQDPGQGLRLIYYSQIVNDFQKGDIAEGYSVSREKKESFPLTVTSAQKNPTAFYLCASEAGLGQGGQPQHFGDGTRLSIL.

This rearrangement joins TRBV4-3 to TRBJ2-7; TRBD1 agrees at 7 bases. After removal of 2 bases from V and 0 bases from J, the junction contained 7 bases not matched to a gene. The V gene's germline CDR1 is LGHNA and CDR2 YSLEER. This CDR3 comprises 16 residues. CDR3 loop: CASSQPSRDSSYEQYF. The CDR3 region has the DNA TGCGCCAGCAGCCAACCCTCTAGGGACAGCTCCTACGAGCAGTACTTC.

V usage is TRBV7-9 and J usage is TRBJ1-1; 8 bases are shared with TRBD1. The V gene's germline CDR1 is SEHNR and CDR2 FQNEAQ (reference sequence). The CDR3 sequence is 15 residues long. The V gene end was trimmed by 6 bases and the J gene end by 4 bases; junction bases not matched to a gene: 10. Here the CDR3 reads CASSYNPGGGTEAFF. DNA for the CDR3: TGTGCCAGCAGTTATAATCCAGGGGGCGGCACTGAAGCTTTCTTT.

This clone has only one observation. The V and J genes are TRBV6-6 and TRBJ2-1; TRBD1 matches at 12 bases. This CDR3 has 15 amino acids. After removal of 6 bases from V and 6 bases from J, the junction contained 6 bases not matched to a gene. From germline, CDR1 is MNHNY and CDR2 SVGAGI (reference sequence). In nucleotides, the CDR3 is TGTGCCAGCAGCCGGGGACAGGGGGCTGGCAATGAGCAGTTCTTC. Its protein is CASSRGQGAGNEQFF.

V and J are TRBV18 and TRBJ2-7, with D tentatively TRBD1 (5 bases). The germline V and J ends were trimmed by 0 bases and 3 bases, with 6 bases remaining between them. The CDR3 length is 13 residues. Germline CDR1 KGHSH, CDR2 LQKENI. CDR3: CASSPPGVYEQYF. DNA for the CDR3: TGTGCCAGCTCACCACCAGGGGTCTACGAGCAGTACTTC.

For this clone: Other DNA sequences in this specimen translate into the identical CDR3. The chain is built from TRBV4-1 and TRBJ1-2; the D gene is possibly TRBD1 (5 bases). Germline assignment: CDR1 MGHRA and CDR2 YSYEKL. This CDR3 has 14 residues. The ends were cut back, 0 bases at V and 4 bases at J, with 9 bases in the middle. CDR3: CASSQERQGYGYTF. The CDR3 region has the DNA TGCGCCAGCAGCCAAGAACGCCAGGGCTATGGCTACACCTTC.

The rearrangement links TRBV6-6 to TRBJ2-5; 12 positions match TRBD2. Germline values: CDR1 MNHNY, CDR2 SVGAGI (reference sequence). J lost 2 bases, V lost 1 base, and 2 bases had no gene match. The CDR3 is 16 residues long. CDR3 protein: CASSYWTSGAQETQYF. As DNA, the CDR3 is TGTGCCAGCAGTTACTGGACTAGCGGGGCACAAGAGACCCAGTACTTC.

This clone was seen a few times. V usage is TRBV13 and J usage is TRBJ1-3, with 8 bases fitting TRBD1. V trimming: 3 bases; J trimming: 0 bases; junction bases outside the gene matches: 1. The CDR3 extends over 15 amino acids. Germline-derived CDR1 and CDR2 are PRHDT and FYEKMQ (reference sequence). The CDR3 here is CASSFQGASGNTIYF. The CDR3 DNA reads TGTGCCAGCAGCTTCCAGGGGGCCTCTGGAAACACCATATATTTT.